These 5 T cell receptor beta chains share one sample of origin, sequenced in a study of T cell responses to AZD1222 COVID-19 vaccine. TCRdb's table, derived via immunoSEQ multiplex PCR, lists solely in-frame clones and lacks some. The table lists some 150,000 clones, about 90% of them singletons. This sample comprised peripheral blood, obtained on day 0 of AZD1222 vaccination. The receptors were sampled from an adult in good health.

The J gene is TRBJ1-1, the V gene TRBV4-3, with D perhaps matching TRBD1 (6 bases). Germline-derived CDR1 and CDR2 are LGHNA and YSLEER. The CDR3 runs to 15 residues. The V gene lost 1 base and the J gene lost 9 bases, with 18 bases spanning the gap. This CDR3 reads CASSQAGGPGWKAFF. The CDR3 coding sequence is TGCGCCAGCAGCCAAGCTGGGGGGCCGGGATGGAAAGCTTTCTTT.

The rearrangement joins TRBV9 to TRBJ2-7, with 12 positions matching TRBD1. This CDR3 spans 19 amino acids. Unmatched junction bases numbered 13, after V lost 3 bases and J lost 0 bases. The germline CDR1 and CDR2 sequences are SGDLS and YYNGEE. DNA of the CDR3: TGTGCCAGCAGCGACCGGGACAGGGGGCTCCCAAGCGGCTCCTACGAGCAGTACTTC. It codes for CASSDRDRGLPSGSYEQYF.

The rearrangement joins TRBV7-9 to TRBJ2-5, with TRBD1 matching 7 bases. Germline-derived CDR1 and CDR2 are SEHNR and FQNEAQ (reference sequence). The CDR3 runs to 14 residues. The junction had 6 bases not matched to a gene; V was cut back by 2 bases and J by 6 bases. CDR3 nucleotide sequence: TGTGCCAGCAGCTTAACGACAGGGTGGCAGACCCAGTACTTC. Translation gives CASSLTTGWQTQYF.

The chain joins TRBV19 to TRBJ1-1; D not certain. Germline V gene data show CDR1 as LNHDA and CDR2 as SQIVND (reference sequence). V was clipped by 5 bases and J by 3 bases, with 10 bases between them. The CDR3 sequence is 13 residues long. CDR3 in DNA: TGTGCCAGTAGTCGCCGGGGATACACTGAAGCTTTCTTT. Its protein product is CASSRRGYTEAFF.

V is TRBV10-1 and J is TRBJ1-5; TRBD1 aligns across 7 bases. The CDR3 is 17 residues long. Germline-derived CDR1 and CDR2 are WNHNN and SYGVQD (reference sequence). The V and J ends lost 4 bases and 2 bases, in that order; junction bases with no gene match: 11. CDR3 coding DNA: TGCGCCAGCAGTGGCACAGGGGCGTTCCCCTGCAATCAGCCCCAGCATTTT. It translates to CASSGTGAFPCNQPQHF.